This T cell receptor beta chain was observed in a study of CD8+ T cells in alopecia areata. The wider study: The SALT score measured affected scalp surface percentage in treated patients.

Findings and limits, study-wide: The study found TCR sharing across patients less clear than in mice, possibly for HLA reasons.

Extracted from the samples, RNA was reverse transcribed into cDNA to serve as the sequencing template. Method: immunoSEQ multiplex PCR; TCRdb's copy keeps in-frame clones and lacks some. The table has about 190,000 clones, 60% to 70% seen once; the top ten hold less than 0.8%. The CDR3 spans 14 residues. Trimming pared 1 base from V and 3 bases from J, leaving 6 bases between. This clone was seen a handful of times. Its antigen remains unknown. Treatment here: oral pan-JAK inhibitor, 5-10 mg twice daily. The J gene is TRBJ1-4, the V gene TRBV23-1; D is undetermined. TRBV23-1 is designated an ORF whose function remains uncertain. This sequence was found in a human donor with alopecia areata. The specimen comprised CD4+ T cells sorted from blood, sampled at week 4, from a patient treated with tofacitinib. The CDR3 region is CASSQYESNEKLFF. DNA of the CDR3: TGCGCCAGCAGTCAATACGAATCTAATGAAAAACTGTTTTTT.